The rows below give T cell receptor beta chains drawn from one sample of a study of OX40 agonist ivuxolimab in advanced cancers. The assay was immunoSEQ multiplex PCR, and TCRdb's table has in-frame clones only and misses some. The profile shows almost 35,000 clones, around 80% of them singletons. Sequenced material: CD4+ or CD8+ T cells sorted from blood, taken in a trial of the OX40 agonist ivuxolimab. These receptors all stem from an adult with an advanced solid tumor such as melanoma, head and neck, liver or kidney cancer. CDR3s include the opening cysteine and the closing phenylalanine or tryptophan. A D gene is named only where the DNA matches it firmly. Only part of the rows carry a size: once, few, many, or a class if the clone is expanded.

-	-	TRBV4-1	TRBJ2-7	TGCGCCAGCAGCCAAGGGGGGGCCTACGAGCAGTACTTC	CASSQGGAYEQYF
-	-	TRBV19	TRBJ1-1	TGTGCCAGTAGTTTTATGACAGGCAACACTGAAGCTTTCTTT	CASSFMTGNTEAFF
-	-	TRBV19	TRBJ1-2	TGTGCCAGTAGTATTCGGTCCGGTCCGACCTATGGCTACACCTTC	CASSIRSGPTYGYTF
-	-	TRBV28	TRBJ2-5	TGTGCCAGCAGCCGCCCCCGTGCCCAGTACTTC	CASSRPRAQYF
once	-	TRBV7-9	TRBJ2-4	TGTGCCAGCAGCCCCAACCACCGGGACGGCAAAAACATTCAGTACTTC	CASSPNHRDGKNIQYF
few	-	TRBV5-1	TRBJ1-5	TGCGCCAGCAGCTTGGGGACAGAGGGCAATCAGCCCCAGCATTTT	CASSLGTEGNQPQHF
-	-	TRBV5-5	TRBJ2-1	TGTGCCAGCAGCTGGGTAGCCAATGAGCAGTTCTTC	CASSWVANEQFF
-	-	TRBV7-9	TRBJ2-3	TGTGCCAGCAGCCTTAGGGCTGGCACAGATACGCAGTATTTT	CASSLRAGTDTQYF
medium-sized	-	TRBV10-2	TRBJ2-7	TGCGCCAGCAGTGAGTATTCAGAAGACTACGAGCAGTACTTC	CASSEYSEDYEQYF
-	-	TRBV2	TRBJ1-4	TGTGCCAGCAGCGCCCAAGCGGGTGAAAAACTGTTTTTT	CASSAQAGEKLFF
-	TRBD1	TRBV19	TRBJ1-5	TGTGCCAGTAACGCACAGGGGGATTCCAATCAGCCCCAGCATTTT	CASNAQGDSNQPQHF
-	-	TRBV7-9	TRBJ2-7	TGTGCCAGCAGCCCTGGGGGAATCGAGCAGTACTTC	CASSPGGIEQYF
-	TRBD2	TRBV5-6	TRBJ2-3	TGTGCCAGCAGTCCCGGACTAGCGGGCACAGATACGCAGTATTTT	CASSPGLAGTDTQYF
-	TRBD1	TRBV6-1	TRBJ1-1	TGTGCCAGCAGACTCCTACAGGGGGGGGAAGCTTTCTTT	CASRLLQGGEAFF
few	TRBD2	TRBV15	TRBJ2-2	TGTGCCACCTCTAGCGGGGGTCACGGGGAGCTGTTTTTT	CATSSGGHGELFF
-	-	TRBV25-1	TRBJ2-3	TGTGCCACTCTCCAGTCCCCCACAGATACGCAGTATTTT	CATLQSPTDTQYF
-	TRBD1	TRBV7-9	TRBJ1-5	TGTGCCAGCAGCCCTACCCGGACAGGGGGTATTCAGCCCCAGCATTTT	CASSPTRTGGIQPQHF
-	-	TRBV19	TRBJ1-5	TGTGCCAGTAGTATAAATGGGAATCAGCCCCAGCATTTT	CASSINGNQPQHF
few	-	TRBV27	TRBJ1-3	TGTGCCAGCAGCGCAACAGGGTACTCTGGAAACACCATATATTTT	CASSATGYSGNTIYF
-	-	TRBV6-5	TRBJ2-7	TGTGCCACCGAAACCGGCTACGAGCAGTACTTC	CATETGYEQYF
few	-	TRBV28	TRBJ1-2	TGTGCCAGCAGTTTAATCGACAGCGACTATGGCTACACCTTC	CASSLIDSDYGYTF
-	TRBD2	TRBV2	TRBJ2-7	TGTGCCAGCAGTGGCCTGGGACTAGCGCCATACGAGCAGTACTTC	CASSGLGLAPYEQYF
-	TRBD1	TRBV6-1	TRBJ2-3	TGTGCCAGCAAGAGGGGGCTTGGCACAGATACGCAGTATTTT	CASKRGLGTDTQYF
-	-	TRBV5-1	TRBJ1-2	TGCGCCAGCAGCTTGGTAGGGCGGGGTGGCTACACCTTC	CASSLVGRGGYTF
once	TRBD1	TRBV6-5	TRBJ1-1	TGTGCCAGCACCCCGGGACAGACCCCGGCCACTGAAGCTTTCTTT	CASTPGQTPATEAFF
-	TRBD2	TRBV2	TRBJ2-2	TGTGCCAGCAGGGCTACTAGCGGGGGGACCGGGGAGCTGTTTTTT	CASRATSGGTGELFF
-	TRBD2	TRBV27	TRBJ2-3	TGTGCCAGCAGTTTATCTCTAGCGGGGGTCAAGGGTCATACGCAGTATTTT	CASSLSLAGVKGHTQYF
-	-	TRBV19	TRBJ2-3	TGTGCCAGTGCGACGGGGGTGGGCTCAGATACGCAGTATTTT	CASATGVGSDTQYF